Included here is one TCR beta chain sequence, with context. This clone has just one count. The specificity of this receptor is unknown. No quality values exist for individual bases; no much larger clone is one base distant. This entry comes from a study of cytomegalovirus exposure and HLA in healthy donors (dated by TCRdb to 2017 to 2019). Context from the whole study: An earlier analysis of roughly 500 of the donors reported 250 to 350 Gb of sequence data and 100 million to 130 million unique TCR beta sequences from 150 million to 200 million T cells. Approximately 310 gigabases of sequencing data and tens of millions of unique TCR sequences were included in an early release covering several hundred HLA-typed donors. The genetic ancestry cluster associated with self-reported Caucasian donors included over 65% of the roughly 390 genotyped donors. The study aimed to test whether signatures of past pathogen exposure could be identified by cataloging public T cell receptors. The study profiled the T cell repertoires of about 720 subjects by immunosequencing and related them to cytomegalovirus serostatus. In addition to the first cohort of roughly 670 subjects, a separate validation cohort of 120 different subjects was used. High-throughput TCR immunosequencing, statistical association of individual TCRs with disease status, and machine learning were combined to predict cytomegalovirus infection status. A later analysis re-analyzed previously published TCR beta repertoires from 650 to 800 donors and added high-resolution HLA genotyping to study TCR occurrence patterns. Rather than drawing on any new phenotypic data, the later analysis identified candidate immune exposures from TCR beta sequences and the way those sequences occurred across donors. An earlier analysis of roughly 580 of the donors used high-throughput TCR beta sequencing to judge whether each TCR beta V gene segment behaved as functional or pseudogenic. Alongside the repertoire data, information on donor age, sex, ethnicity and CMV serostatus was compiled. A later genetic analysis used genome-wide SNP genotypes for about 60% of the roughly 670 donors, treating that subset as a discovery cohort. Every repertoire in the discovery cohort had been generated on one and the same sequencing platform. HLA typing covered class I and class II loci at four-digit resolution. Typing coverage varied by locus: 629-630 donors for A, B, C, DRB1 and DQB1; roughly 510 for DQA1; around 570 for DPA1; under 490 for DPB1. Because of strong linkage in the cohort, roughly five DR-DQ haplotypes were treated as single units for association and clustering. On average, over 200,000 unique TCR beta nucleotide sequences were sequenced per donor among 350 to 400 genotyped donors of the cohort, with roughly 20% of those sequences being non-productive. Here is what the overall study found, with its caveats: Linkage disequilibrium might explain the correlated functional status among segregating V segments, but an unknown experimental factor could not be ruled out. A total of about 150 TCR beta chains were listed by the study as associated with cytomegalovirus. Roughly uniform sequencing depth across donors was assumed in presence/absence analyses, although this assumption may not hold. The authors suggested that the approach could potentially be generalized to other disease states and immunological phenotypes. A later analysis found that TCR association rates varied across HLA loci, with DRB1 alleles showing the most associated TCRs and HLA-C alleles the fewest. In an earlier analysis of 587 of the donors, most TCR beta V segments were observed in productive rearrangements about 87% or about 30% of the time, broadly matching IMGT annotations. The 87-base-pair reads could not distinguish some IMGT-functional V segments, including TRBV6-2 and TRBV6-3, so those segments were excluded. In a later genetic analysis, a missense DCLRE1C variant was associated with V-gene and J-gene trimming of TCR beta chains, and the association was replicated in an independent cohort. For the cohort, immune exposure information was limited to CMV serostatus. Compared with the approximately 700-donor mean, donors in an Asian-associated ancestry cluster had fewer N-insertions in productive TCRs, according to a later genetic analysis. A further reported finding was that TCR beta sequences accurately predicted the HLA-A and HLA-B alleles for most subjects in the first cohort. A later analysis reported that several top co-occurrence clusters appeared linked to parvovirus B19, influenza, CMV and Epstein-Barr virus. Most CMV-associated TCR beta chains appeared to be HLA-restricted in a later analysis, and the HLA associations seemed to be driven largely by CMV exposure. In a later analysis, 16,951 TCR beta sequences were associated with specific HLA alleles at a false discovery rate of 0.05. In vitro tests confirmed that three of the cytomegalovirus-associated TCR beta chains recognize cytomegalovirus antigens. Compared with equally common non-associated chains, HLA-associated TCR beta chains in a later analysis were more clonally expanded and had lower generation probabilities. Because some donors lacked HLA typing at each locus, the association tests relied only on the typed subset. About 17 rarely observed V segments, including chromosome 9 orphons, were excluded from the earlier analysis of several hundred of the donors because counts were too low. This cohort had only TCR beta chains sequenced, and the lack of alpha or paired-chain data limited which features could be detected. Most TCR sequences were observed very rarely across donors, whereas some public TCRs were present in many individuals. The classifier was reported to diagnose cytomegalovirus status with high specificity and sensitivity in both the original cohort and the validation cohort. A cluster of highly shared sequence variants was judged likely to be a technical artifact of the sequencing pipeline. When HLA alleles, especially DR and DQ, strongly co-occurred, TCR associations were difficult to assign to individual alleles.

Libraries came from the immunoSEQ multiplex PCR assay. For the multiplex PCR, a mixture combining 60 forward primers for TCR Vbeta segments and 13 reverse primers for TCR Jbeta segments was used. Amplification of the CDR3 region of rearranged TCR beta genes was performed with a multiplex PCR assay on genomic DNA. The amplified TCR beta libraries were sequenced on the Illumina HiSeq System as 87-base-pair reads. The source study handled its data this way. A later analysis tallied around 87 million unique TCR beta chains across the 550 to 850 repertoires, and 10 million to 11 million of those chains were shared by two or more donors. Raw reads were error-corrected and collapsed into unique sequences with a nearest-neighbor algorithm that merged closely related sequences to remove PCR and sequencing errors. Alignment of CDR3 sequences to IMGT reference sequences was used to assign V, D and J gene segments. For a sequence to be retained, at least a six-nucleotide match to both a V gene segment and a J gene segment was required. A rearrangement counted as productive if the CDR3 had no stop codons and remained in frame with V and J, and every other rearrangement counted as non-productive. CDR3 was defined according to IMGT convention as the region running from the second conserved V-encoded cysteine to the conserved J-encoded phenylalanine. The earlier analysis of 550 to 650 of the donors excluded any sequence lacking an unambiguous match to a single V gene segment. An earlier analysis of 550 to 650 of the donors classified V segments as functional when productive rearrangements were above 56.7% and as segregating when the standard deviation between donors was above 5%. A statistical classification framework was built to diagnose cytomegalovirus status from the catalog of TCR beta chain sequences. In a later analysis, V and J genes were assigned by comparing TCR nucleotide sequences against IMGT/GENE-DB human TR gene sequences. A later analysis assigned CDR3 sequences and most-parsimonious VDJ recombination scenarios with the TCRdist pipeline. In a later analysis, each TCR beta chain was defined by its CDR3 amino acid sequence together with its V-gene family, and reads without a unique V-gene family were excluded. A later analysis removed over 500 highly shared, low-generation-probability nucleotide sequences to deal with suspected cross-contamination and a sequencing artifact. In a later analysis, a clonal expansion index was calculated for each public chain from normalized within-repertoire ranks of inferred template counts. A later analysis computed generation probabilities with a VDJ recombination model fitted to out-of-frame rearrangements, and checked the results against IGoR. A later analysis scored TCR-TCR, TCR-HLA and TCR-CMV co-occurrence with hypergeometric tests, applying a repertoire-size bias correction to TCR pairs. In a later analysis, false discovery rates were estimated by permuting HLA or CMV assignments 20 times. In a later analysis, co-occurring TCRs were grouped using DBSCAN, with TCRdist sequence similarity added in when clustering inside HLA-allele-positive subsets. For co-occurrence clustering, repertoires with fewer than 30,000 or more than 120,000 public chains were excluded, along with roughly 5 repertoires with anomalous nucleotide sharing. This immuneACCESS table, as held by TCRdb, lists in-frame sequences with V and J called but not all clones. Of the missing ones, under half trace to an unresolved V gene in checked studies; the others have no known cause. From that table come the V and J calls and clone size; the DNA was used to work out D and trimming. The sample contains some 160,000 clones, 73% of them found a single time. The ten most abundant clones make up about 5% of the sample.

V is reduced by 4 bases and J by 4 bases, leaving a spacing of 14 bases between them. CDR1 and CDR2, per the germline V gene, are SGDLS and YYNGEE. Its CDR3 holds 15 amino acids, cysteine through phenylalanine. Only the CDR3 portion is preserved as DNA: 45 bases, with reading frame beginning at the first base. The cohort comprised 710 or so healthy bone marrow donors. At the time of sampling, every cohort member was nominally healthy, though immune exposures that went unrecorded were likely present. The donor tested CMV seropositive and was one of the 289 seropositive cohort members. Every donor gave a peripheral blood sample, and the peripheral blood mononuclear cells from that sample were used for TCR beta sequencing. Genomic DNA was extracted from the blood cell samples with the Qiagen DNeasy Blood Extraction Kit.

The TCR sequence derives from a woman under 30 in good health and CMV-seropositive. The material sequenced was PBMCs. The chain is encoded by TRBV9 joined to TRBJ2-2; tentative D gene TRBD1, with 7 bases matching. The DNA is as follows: TGTGCCAGCAGCCAGGGGGGTTGGAGCACCGGGGAGCTGTTTTTT. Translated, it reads CASSQGGWSTGELFF.